The sequence of this T cell receptor (beta chain) was determined in a study of a mutant IDH1 vaccine in newly diagnosed glioma. Study information: Patients were started on vaccination 4-6 weeks after radiotherapy alone, or with temozolomide cycles. Study outcomes and limitations: Overall, around 94% of patients had vaccine-induced immune responses.

The protocol was immunoSEQ multiplex PCR, while the TCRdb copy is restricted to in-frame clones and leaves out a portion. The table has over 35,000 clones, about 88% seen once; the top ten hold about 2.5%. This clone was seen only once. As yet, its antigen is unknown. Time point noted: week 23, last vaccination. Mutant IDH1 20-mer peptide, at 300 ug, made up each vaccine dose, with topical imiquimod. Newly diagnosed WHO grade 3 or 4 IDH1-mutant, ATRX-lost astrocytomas were identified in the donors. The sample consisted of PBMCs, taken from a glioma patient whose treatment included an IDH1 peptide vaccine. The clonotype was recovered from a woman younger than 35 with glioma. Some clones in this sample may be carry-over from other donors' samples.

CDR3 DNA sequence: TGTGCCAGCAGCTACGGACCGGACTACGAGCAGTACTTC. Protein product: CASSYGPDYEQYF. The chain has TRBV5-6 and TRBJ2-7; no clear D gene. CDR3 length equals 13 residues. Germline V gives CDR1 SGHDT, CDR2 YYEEEE. Trimming took off 3 bases at V and 3 bases at J, with 10 bases between the two ends.